This T cell receptor (beta chain) emerged from a study of Ad26.COV2.S vaccination and SARS-CoV-2 variants. Data came from immunoSEQ multiplex PCR; TCRdb stores just in-frame clones and leaves some out. The table has about 480,000 clones, approximately 90% seen once. The length of the CDR3 is 16 residues. Germline V lookup: CDR1 LGHNA, CDR2 YSLEER. Trimming cost V 1 base and J 3 bases; bases outside gene matches: 6. Documented treatment: around 19 received Ad26.COV2.S at low or high dose, single or two shots; 5 received placebo; per-sample allocation not given. Samples came from day 63 after the first vaccine or placebo injection.

This clonotype was obtained from a person aged 18-60 years who received the Ad26.COV2.S COVID-19 vaccine or a placebo. This rearrangement joins TRBV4-3 to TRBJ2-3; TRBD2 matches 8 bases. Specimen: peripheral blood, collected in a trial of Ad26.COV2.S vaccine versus placebo. CDR3: CASSQVYGRDTDTQYF. DNA for the CDR3: TGCGCCAGCAGCCAAGTTTACGGGAGGGATACAGATACGCAGTATTTT.